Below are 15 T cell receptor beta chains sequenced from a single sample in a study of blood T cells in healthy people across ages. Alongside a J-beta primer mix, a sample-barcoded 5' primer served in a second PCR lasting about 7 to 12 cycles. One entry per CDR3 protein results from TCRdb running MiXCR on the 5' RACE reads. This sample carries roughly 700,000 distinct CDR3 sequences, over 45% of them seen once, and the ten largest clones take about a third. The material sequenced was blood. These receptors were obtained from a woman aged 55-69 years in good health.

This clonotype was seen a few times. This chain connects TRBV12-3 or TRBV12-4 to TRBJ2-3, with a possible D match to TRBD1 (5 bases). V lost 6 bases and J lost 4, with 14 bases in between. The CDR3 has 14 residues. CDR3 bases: TGTGCCAGCAGCTACCGAGGCAGGGCAGATACGCAGTATTTT. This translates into CASSYRGRADTQYF.

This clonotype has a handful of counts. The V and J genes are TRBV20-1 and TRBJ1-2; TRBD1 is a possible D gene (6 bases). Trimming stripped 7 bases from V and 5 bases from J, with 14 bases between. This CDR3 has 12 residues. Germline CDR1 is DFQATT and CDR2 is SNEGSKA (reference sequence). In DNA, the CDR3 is TGCAGTGGGAACAATGGACAGTATGGCTACACCTTC. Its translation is CSGNNGQYGYTF.

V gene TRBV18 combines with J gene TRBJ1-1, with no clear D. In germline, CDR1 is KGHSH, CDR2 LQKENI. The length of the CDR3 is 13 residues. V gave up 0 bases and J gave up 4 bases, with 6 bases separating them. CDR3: CASSPPVPTEAFF. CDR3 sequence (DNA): TGTGCCAGCTCACCACCGGTACCCACTGAAGCTTTCTTT.

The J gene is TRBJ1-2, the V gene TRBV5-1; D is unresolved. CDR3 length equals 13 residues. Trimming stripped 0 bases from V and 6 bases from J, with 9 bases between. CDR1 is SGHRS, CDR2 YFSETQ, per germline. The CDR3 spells CASSLGVADGYTF. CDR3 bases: TGCGCCAGCAGCTTGGGAGTGGCGGATGGCTACACCTTC.

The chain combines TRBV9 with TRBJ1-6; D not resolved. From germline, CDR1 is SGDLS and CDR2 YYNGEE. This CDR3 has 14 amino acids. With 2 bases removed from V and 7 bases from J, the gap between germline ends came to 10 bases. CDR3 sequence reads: CASSVNYHNSPLHF. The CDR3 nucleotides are TGTGCCAGCAGCGTTAACTACCACAATTCACCCCTCCACTTT.

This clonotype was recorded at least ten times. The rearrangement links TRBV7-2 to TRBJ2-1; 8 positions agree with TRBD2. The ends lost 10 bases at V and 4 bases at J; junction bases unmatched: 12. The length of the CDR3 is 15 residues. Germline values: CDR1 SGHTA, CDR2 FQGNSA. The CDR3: CAIPSGSSTYNEQFF. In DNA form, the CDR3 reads TGTGCCATACCTAGCGGGTCATCGACTTACAATGAGCAGTTCTTC.

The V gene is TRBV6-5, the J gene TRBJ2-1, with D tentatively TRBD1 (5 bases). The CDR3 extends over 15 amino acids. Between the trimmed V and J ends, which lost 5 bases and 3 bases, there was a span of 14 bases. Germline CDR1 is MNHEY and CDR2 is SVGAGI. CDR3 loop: CASSPSGLRYNEQFF. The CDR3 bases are TGTGCCAGCAGTCCCTCAGGGTTACGCTACAATGAGCAGTTCTTC.

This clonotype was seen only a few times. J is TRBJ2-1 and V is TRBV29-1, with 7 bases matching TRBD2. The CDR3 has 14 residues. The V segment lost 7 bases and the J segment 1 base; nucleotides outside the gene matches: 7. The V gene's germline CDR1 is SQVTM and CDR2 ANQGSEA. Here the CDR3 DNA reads TGCAGCGGCGCCCGGACTAGTTCCTACAATGAGCAGTTCTTC. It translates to CSGARTSSYNEQFF.

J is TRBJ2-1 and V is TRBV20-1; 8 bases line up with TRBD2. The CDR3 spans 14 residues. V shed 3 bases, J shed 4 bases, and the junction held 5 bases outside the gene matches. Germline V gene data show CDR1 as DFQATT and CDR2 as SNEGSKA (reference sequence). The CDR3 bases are TGCAGTGCTAGCGGGAGGGTGGTGTACAATGAGCAGTTCTTC. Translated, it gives CSASGRVVYNEQFF.

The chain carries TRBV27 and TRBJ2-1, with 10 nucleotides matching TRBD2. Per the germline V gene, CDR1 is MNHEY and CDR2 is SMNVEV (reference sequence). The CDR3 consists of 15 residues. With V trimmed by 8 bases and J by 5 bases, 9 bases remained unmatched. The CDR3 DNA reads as TGTGCCAGCCTTGGATTCGGACTAGCGGACAATGAGCAGTTCTTC. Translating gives CASLGFGLADNEQFF.

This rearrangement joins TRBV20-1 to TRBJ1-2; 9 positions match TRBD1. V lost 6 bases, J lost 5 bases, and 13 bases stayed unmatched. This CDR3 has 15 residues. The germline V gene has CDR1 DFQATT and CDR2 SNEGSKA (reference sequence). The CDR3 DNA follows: TGCAGTGCCTTCCCCGGACAGGGGAAGGGGTATGGCTACACCTTC. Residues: CSAFPGQGKGYGYTF.

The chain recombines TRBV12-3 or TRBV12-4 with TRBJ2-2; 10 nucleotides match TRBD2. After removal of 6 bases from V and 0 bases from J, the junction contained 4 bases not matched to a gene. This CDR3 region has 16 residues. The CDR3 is CASRRTSGTNTGELFF. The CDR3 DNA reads TGTGCCAGCAGGCGGACTAGCGGAACGAACACCGGGGAGCTGTTTTTT.

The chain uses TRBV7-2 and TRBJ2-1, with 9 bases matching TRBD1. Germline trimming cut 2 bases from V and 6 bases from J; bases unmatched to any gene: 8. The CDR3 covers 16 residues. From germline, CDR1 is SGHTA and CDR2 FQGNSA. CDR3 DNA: TGTGCCAGCAGCTTAAAGACAGGGGGGAGTCTCAATGAGCAGTTCTTC. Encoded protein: CASSLKTGGSLNEQFF.

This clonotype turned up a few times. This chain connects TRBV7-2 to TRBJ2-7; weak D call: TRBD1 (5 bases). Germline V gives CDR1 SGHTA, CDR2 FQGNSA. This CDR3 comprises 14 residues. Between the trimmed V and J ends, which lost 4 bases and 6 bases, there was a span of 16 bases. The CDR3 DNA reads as TGTGCCAGCAGCTCCCCAAACAGGAATGGCGAGCAGTACTTC. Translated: CASSSPNRNGEQYF.

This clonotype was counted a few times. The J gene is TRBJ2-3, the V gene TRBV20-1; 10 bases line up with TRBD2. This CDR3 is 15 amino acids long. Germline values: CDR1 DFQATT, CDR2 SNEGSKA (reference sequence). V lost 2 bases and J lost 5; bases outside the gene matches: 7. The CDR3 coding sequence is TGCAGTGCTAGACCGTTTGTAGCGGGGGGAGATACGCAGTATTTT. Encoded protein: CSARPFVAGGDTQYF.